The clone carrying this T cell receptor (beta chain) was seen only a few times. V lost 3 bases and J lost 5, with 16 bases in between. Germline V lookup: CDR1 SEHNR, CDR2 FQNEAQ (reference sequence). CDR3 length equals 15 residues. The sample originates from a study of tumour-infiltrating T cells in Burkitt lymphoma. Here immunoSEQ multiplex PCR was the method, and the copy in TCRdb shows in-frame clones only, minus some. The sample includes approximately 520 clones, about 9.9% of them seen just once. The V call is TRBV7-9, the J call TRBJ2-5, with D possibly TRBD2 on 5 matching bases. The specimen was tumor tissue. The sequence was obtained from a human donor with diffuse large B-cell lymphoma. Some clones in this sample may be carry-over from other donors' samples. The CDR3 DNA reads TGTGCCAGCAGCTTTGAATACCGGGAAGGCGAGACCCAGTACTTC. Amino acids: CASSFEYREGETQYF.